The clone carrying this T cell receptor beta chain was recorded once. One end of the junction fails to match germline, which may point to a read error. Sequenced material consisted of expressed TCRB transcripts (all of the isolated RNA was reverse transcribed). Sequencing used immunoSEQ multiplex PCR; TCRdb keeps in-frame clones, though not all of them. Of 35,000 to 50,000 clones listed, roughly 45% are singletons. The record originates from a study of beta chain features in type 1 diabetes. Germline loops: CDR1 ENHRY, CDR2 SYGVKD. The CDR3 is 12 amino acids. Purity of each sorted population was above 98%.

V is TRBV10-3 and J is TRBJ2-1; D not resolved. The TCR originated in a young woman in good health. The sample comprised stem cell memory CD4+ T cells from blood. The CDR3 here is CAIREVGDEQFF. The DNA of the CDR3 is TGTGCCATCCGTGAGGTCGGTGATGAGCAGTTCTTC.